This TCR beta chain was obtained from a study of preoperative IRX-2 immunotherapy in early breast cancer. After removal of 5 bases from V and 1 base from J, the junction contained 4 bases not matched to a gene. Germline V gene sequence: CDR1 MDHEN, CDR2 SYDVKM. The CDR3 consists of 14 residues. Described treatment: preoperative locoregional IRX-2 cytokine immunotherapy. Samples came from a phase Ib trial of preoperative locoregional IRX-2 cytokine immunotherapy. This clone appeared once. Measured with immunoSEQ multiplex PCR; TCRdb has only the in-frame clones, and not every one. The table has around 95,000 clones, about nine tenths seen once.

This TCR came from a human donor with breast cancer. The chain joins TRBV28 to TRBJ2-5; the match to TRBD1 covers 7 bases. Specimen: tumor tissue, collected after IRX-2 immunotherapy. The CDR3: CASSQQGPQETQYF. The CDR3 nucleotides are TGTGCCAGCAGTCAACAGGGGCCCCAAGAGACCCAGTACTTC.